This TCR beta chain was retrieved from a study of T cell changes during pregnancy in multiple sclerosis. Using immunoSEQ multiplex PCR, the repertoire was profiled, and TCRdb retains in-frame clones only, with some absent. The table includes about 80,000 clones, around 92% detected once. The CDR3 consists of 12 residues. With V trimmed by 5 bases and J by 6 bases, 2 bases remained unmatched. The germline gives CDR1 SEHNR, CDR2 FQNEAQ (reference sequence). The receptor comes from a female donor with multiple sclerosis, enrolled in a pregnancy study. The input for sequencing was peripheral blood, taken before pregnancy. The chain uses TRBV7-9 and TRBJ2-3; 7 bases line up with TRBD1. The CDR3 coding sequence is TGTGCCAGCAGCCAACAGGGGGATACGCAGTATTTT. Protein sequence: CASSQQGDTQYF. Full variable domain (rest looked up from reference TRBV7-9 and TRBJ2-3): DTGVSQNPRHKITKRGQNVTFRCDPISEHNRLYWYRQTLGQGPEFLTYFQNEAQLEKSRLLSDRFSAERPKGSFSTLEIQRTEQGDSAMYLCASSQQGDTQYFGPGTRLTVL.